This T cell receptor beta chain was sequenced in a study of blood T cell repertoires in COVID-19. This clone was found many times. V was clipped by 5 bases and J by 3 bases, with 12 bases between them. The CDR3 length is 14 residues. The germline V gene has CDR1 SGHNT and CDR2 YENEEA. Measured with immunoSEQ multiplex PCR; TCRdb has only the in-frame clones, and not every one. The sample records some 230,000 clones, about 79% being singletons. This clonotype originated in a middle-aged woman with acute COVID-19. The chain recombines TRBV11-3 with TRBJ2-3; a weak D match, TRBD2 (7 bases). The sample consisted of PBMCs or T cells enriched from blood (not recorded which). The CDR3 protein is CASSLGGPTDTQYF. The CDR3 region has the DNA TGTGCCAGCAGCCTGGGGGGGCCAACAGATACGCAGTATTTT.